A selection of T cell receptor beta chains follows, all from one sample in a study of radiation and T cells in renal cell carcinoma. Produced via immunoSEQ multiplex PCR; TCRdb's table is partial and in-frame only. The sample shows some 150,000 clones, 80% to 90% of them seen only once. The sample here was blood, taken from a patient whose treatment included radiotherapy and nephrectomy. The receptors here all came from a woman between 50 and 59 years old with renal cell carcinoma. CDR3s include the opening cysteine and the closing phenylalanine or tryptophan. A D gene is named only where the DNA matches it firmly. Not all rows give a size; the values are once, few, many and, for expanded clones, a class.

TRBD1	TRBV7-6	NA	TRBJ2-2	TGTGCCAGCAGCTTAAGGTCAGGGGGTTCCACCGGGGAGCTGTTTTTT	CASSLRSGGSTGELFF
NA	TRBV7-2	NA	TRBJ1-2	TGTGCCAGCAGCGCCCACAGGGAGGGGGGCTACACCTTC	CASSAHREGGYTF
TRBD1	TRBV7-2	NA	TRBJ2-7	TGTGCCAGCAGCCCCGGGACAGGGCGCGTCTACGAGCAGTACTTC	CASSPGTGRVYEQYF
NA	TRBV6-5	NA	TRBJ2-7	TGTGCCAGCAGTTGGAGGGGGACGGGAACCTACGAGCAGTACTTC	CASSWRGTGTYEQYF
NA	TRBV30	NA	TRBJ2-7	TGTGCCTGGGGGAGGATTCGTGACGAGCAGTACTTC	CAWGRIRDEQYF
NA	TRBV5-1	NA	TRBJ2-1	TGCGCCAGCCGGCCTGGGGCAATTAATGAGCAGTTCTTC	CASRPGAINEQFF
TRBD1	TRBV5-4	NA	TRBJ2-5	TGTGCCAGCAGCTCCGGACAGGAAGAGACCCAGTACTTC	CASSSGQEETQYF
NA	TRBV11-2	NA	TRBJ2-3	TGTGCCAGCAGCCGAGTCCGAGTCACAGATACGCAGTATTTT	CASSRVRVTDTQYF
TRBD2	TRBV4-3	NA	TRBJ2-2	TGCGCCAGCAGCCAAGATCCTAGCGGGAACACCGGGGAGCTGTTTTTT	CASSQDPSGNTGELFF
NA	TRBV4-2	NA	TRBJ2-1	TGTGCCAGCAGCCAAGATGCCAGCAGCTCCTACAATGAGCAGTTCTTC	CASSQDASSSYNEQFF
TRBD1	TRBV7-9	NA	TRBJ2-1	TGTGCCAGCAGCCGTGAGACAGGGAGCTCCTACAATGAGCAGTTCTTC	CASSRETGSSYNEQFF
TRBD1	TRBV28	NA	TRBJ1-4	TGTGCCAGCAGACCAGGGGGCGAGGTGGGACTGTTTTTT	CASRPGGEVGLFF
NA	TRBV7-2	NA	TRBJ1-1	TGTGCCAGCAGCTTAGGTGGGGCAGGGAACACTGAAGCTTTCTTT	CASSLGGAGNTEAFF
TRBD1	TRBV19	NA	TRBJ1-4	TGTGCCAGTACTAGTCGGGGGACAGGGAATGAAAAACTGTTTTTT	CASTSRGTGNEKLFF
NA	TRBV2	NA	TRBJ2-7	TGTGCCAGCAGTGGGTCCTTCGGGGGCGGGAGCCCCTACGAGCAGTACTTC	CASSGSFGGGSPYEQYF
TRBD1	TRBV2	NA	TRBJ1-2	TGTGCCAGCAGTTATGGACAGGGGATCGATGGCTACACCTTC	CASSYGQGIDGYTF
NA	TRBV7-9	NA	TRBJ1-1	TGTGCCAGCAGCCCTATCAATCCGGGGGCGAGCACTGAAGCTTTCTTT	CASSPINPGASTEAFF
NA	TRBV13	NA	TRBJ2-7	TGTGCCAGCAGCTTCAGAGGGGTCGGTTACGAGCAGTACTTC	CASSFRGVGYEQYF
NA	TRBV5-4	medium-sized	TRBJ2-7	TGTGCCAGCAGCTTGGGGACCCCCGCCTACGAGCAGTACTTC	CASSLGTPAYEQYF
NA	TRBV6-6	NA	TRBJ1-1	TGTGCCAGCAGCCCGGGTCTAGGGGGTACCAACACTGAAGCTTTCTTT	CASSPGLGGTNTEAFF
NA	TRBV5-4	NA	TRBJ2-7	TGTGCCAGCAGCTTGGTAATGGGGAATGGCGAGCAGTACTTC	CASSLVMGNGEQYF
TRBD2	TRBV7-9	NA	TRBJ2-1	TGTGCCAGCAGCTTATGGAGGACTAGCGGACGGCACAATGAGCAGTTCTTC	CASSLWRTSGRHNEQFF
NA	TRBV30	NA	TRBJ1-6	TGTGCCTGGACAGGAATTAATTCACCCCTCCACTTT	CAWTGINSPLHF
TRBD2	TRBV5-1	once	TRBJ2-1	TGCGCCAGCAGCTTAGGGACTAGCGGGATCCATGAGCAGTTCTTC	CASSLGTSGIHEQFF
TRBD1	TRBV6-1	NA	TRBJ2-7	TGTGCCAGCAGTGTGGACAGGGGGAACTACGAGCAGTACTTC	CASSVDRGNYEQYF
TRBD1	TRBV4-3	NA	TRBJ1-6	TGCGCCAGCAGCCAAGATGGGTCCGGACAGGGGAGAAGAGCCCTCCACTTT	CASSQDGSGQGRRALHF
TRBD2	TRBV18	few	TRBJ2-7	TGTGCCAGCTCACCCCGACTAGCGGTTGAATACGAGCAGTACTTC	CASSPRLAVEYEQYF
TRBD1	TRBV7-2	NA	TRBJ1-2	TGTGCCAGCAGCTTCACAGGGGGCCGCTACACCTTC	CASSFTGGRYTF
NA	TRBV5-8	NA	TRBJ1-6	TGTGCCAGCAGCTTGGCTTACAGGGAAGATTCACCCCTCCACTTT	CASSLAYREDSPLHF
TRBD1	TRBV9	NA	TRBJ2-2	TGTGCCAGCAGCGTAGCGGCAGGGGGATCCGGGGAGCTGTTTTTT	CASSVAAGGSGELFF
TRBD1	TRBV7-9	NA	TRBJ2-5	TGTGCCAGCAGCCTCCTGGGGGACAGGGTTGAGACCCAGTACTTC	CASSLLGDRVETQYF
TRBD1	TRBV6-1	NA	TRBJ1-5	TGTGCCTGCAAGGACAGGGAGGGGTACGGTCAGCCCCAGCATTTT	CACKDREGYGQPQHF
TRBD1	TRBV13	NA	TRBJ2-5	TGTGCCAGCAGCTTGGGGACAGCTCAAGAGACCCAGTACTTC	CASSLGTAQETQYF
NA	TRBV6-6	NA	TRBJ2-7	TGTGCCAGCAGCAACACGTTCTACGAGCAGTACTTC	CASSNTFYEQYF
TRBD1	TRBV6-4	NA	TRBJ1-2	TGTGCCAGCAGTGACGGGACAGGGGTTGGCTACACCTTC	CASSDGTGVGYTF
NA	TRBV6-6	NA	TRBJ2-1	TGTGCCAGCAGTAGGTTACAGGAGAATGAGCAGTTCTTC	CASSRLQENEQFF
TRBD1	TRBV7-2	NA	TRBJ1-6	TGTGCCAGCAGCTTAGATGGACAGGTCAAAGTCTCGTCCCTCCACTTT	CASSLDGQVKVSSLHF
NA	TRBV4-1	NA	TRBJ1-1	TGCGCCAGCAGCCCCCGACAGGTCGGGGTGAACACTGAAGCTTTCTTT	CASSPRQVGVNTEAFF
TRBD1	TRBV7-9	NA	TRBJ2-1	TGTGCCAGCAGAGAGACAGGGCCCTATTTCTTC	CASRETGPYFF
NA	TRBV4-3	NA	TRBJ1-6	TGCGCCAGCAGCCGGTCTAGCTCCTATAATTCACCCCTCCACTTT	CASSRSSSYNSPLHF
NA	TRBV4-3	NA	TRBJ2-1	TGCGCCAGCAGCCAAGATAAGACGACTTGGGATGAGCAGTTCTTC	CASSQDKTTWDEQFF
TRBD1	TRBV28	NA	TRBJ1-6	TGTGCCAGCAGTTGGGACAGGTATAATTCACCCCTCCACTTT	CASSWDRYNSPLHF
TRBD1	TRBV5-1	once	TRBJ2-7	TGCGCCAGCAGCCCCGGGACAGGGACTTACGAGCAGTACTTC	CASSPGTGTYEQYF
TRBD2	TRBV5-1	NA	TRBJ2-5	TGCGCCAGCAGCTATACTCTAGCGGGAGATCCGGAGACCCAGTACTTC	CASSYTLAGDPETQYF
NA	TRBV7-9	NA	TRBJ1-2	TGTGCCAGCAGCTTGAGCGTGGGGGCCGATTATGGCTACACCTTC	CASSLSVGADYGYTF
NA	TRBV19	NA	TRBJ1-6	TGTGCCAGTAGTACCCTAGAGGGTTTGGATTCACCCCTCCACTTT	CASSTLEGLDSPLHF
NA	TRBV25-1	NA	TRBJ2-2	TGTGCCAGCAGTCGGGTGGCAGGTTTGTCACCCGGGGAGCTGTTTTTT	CASSRVAGLSPGELFF
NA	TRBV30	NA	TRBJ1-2	TGTGCCTGGAGAGTCCCCGGGACTCATAACTATGGCTACACCTTC	CAWRVPGTHNYGYTF
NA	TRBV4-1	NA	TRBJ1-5	TGCGCCAGCAGCCAAGACGATACCCGCATCGAGACCCAGCATTTT	CASSQDDTRIETQHF
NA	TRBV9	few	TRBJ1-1	TGTGCCAGCAGTGATGGGACTGAAGCTTTCTTT	CASSDGTEAFF
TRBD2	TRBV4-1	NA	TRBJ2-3	TGCGCCAGCAGCCAGATACCTTTAGCGGGGCCCACAGATACGCAGTATTTT	CASSQIPLAGPTDTQYF
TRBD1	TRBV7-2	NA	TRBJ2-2	TGTGCCAGCAGCCCCCGGACAGGGCCCGGGGAGCTGTTTTTT	CASSPRTGPGELFF
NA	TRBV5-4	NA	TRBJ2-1	TGTGCCAGCATCCGGGCGGGTCGGAATGAGCAGTTCTTC	CASIRAGRNEQFF
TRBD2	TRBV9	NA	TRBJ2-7	TGTGCCAGCAGCCTAACTAGCGGGAGCCACTACGAGCAGTACTTC	CASSLTSGSHYEQYF
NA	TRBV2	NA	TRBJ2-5	TGTGCCAGCAGTGTGCGGCAGAAACAAGAGACCCAGTACTTC	CASSVRQKQETQYF
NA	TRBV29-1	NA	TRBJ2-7	TGCAGCGTTGACTGGCAGGCTGAGCAGTACTTC	CSVDWQAEQYF
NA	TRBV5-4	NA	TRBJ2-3	TGTGCCACCCGGGGACCTAACACAGATACGCAGTATTTT	CATRGPNTDTQYF